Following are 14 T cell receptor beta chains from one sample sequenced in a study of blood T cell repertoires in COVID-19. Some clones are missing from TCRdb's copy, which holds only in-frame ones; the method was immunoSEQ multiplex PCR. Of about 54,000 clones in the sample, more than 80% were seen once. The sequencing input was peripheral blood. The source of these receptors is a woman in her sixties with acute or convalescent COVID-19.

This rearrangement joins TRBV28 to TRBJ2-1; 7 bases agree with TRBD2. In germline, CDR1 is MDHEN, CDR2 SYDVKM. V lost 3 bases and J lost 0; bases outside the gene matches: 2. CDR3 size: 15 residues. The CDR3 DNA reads TGTGCCAGCAGTTTGGGGGGGGGCTCCTACAATGAGCAGTTCTTC. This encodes CASSLGGGSYNEQFF.

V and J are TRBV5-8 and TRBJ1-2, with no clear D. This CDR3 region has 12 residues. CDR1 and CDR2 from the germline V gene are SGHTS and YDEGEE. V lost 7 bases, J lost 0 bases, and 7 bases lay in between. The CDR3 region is CASSRANYGYTF. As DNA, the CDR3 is TGTGCCAGCTCGAGGGCTAACTATGGCTACACCTTC.

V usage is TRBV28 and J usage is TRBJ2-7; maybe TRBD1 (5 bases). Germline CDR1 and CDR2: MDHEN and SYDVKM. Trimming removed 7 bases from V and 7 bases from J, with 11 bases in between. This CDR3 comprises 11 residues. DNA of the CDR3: TGTGCCAGCACCGTGGGGCTGGAGCAGTACTTC. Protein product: CASTVGLEQYF.

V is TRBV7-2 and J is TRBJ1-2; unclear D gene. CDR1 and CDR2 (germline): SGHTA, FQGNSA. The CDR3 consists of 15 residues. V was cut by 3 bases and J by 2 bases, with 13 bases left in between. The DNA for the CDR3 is TGTGCCAGCAGCTTTTCGTGGGCGAGAAACTATGGCTACACCTTC. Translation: CASSFSWARNYGYTF.

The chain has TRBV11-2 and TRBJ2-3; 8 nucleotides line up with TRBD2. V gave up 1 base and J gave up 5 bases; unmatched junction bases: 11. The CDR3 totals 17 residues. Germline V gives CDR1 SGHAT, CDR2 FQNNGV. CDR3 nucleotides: TGTGCCAGCAGCTTAGGGGTCCAGCGGGGGCGGGGAGATACGCAGTATTTT. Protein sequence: CASSLGVQRGRGDTQYF. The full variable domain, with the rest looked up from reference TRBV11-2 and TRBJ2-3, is EAGVAQSPRYKIIEKRQSVAFWCNPISGHATLYWYQQILGQGPKLLIQFQNNGVVDDSQLPKDRFSAERLKGVDSTLKIQPAKLEDSAVYLCASSLGVQRGRGDTQYFGPGTRLTVL.

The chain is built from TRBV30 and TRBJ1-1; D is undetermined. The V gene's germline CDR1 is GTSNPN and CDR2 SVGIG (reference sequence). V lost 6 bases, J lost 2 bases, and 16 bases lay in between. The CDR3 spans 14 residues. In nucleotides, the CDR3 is TGTGCCTGTCACCGGGTTAACGTCAACACTGAAGCTTTCTTT. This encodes CACHRVNVNTEAFF. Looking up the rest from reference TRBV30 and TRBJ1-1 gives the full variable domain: SQTIHQWPATLVQPVGSPLSLECTVEGTSNPNLYWYRQAAGRGLQLLFYSVGIGQISSEVPQNLSASRPQDRQFILSSKKLLLSDSGFYLCACHRVNVNTEAFFGQGTRLTVV.

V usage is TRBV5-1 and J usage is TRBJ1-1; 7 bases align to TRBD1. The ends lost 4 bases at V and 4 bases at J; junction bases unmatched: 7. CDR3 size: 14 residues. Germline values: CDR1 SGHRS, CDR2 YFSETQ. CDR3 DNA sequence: TGCGCCAGCAGCCCCCCGCAGGGGGGCACTGAAGCTTTCTTT. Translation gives CASSPPQGGTEAFF.

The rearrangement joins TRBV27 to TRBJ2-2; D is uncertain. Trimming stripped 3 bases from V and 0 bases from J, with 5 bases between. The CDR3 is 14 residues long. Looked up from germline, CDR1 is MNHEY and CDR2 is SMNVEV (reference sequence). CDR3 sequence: CASSFDTNTGELFF. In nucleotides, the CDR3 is TGTGCCAGCAGTTTTGACACGAACACCGGGGAGCTGTTTTTT.

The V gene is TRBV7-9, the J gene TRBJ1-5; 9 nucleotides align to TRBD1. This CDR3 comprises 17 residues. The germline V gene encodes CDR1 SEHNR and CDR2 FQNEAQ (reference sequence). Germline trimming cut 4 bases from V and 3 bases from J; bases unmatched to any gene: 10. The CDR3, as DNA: TGTGCCAGCAGCTCGGCGGGACAGGGATTAAACAATCAGCCCCAGCATTTT. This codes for CASSSAGQGLNNQPQHF. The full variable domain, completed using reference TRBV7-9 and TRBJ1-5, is DTGVSQNPRHKITKRGQNVTFRCDPISEHNRLYWYRQTLGQGPEFLTYFQNEAQLEKSRLLSDRFSAERPKGSFSTLEIQRTEQGDSAMYLCASSSAGQGLNNQPQHFGDGTRLSIL.

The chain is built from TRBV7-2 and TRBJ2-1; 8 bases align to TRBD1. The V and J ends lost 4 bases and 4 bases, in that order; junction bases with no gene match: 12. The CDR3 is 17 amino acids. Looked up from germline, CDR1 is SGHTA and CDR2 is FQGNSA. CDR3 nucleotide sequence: TGTGCCAGCAGCTCCGTGGGGAGGACAGGGTTTTACAATGAGCAGTTCTTC. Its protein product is CASSSVGRTGFYNEQFF.

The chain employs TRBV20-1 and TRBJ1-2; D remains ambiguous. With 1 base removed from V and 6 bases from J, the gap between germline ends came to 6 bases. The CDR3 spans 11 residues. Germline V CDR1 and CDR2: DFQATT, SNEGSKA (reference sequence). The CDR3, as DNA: TGCAGTGCTAGAGCCGGAGATGGCTACACCTTC. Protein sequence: CSARAGDGYTF.

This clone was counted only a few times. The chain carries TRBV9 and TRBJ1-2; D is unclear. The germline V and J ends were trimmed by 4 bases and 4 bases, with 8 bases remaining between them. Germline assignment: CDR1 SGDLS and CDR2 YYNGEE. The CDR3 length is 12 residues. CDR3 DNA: TGTGCCAGCAGCTCAGGCAGCTATGGCTACACCTTC. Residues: CASSSGSYGYTF.

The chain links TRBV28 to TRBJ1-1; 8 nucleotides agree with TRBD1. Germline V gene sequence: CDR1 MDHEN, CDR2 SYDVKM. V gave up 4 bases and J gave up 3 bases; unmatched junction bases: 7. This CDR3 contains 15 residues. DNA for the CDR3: TGTGCCAGCAGTTCCTCAGGGGGCGGTCACACTGAAGCTTTCTTT. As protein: CASSSSGGGHTEAFF.

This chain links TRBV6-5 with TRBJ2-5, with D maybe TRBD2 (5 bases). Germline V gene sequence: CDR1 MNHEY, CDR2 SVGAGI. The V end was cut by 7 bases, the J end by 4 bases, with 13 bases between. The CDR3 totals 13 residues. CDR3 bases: TGTGCCAGCATGTGGGCCCGGGGAGAGACCCAGTACTTC. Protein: CASMWARGETQYF.